These 7 T cell receptor beta chains were sequenced from one sample in a study of blood T cells in healthy people across ages. For the second PCR, which ran for about 7 to 11 cycles, a sample-barcoded 5' primer and a J-beta primer mix were used. In TCRdb, the 5' RACE reads were re-called with MiXCR into one record per CDR3 protein. The sample consists of almost 800,000 distinct CDR3 sequences, nearly 60% of them appearing once. The sequencing input was blood. Receptors were obtained from a man aged 25 to 45 in good health.

As to this clonotype: One junction end does not reproduce the germline sequence, and a read error may be involved. The rearrangement joins TRBV7-2 to TRBJ2-4, with D tentatively TRBD2 (5 bases). Per the germline V gene, CDR1 is SGHTA and CDR2 is FQGNSA. CDR3 length equals 14 residues. CDR3 in DNA: TGTGCCAGCAGCTTAGCTCCTAGCAAAGACATTCAGTACTTC. Protein product: CASSLAPSKDIQYF.

Regarding this clonotype: A read error may account for a junction end that differs from germline. CDR3 amino acids: CTSSFTDEQYF. CDR3 nucleotide sequence: TGTACCAGCAGCTTTACGGACGAGCAGTACTTC. The J gene is TRBJ2-7, the V gene TRBV11-2, with D uncertain. CDR3 length: 11 amino acids. Germline V gene data show CDR1 as SGHAT and CDR2 as FQNNGV. The full variable domain, with the rest looked up from reference TRBV11-2 and TRBJ2-7, is EAGVAQSPRYKIIEKRQSVAFWCNPISGHATLYWYQQILGQGPKLLIQFQNNGVVDDSQLPKDRFSAERLKGVDSTLKIQPAKLEDSAVYLCTSSFTDEQYFGPGTRLTVT.

The CDR3 reads CAIRALAPGGSTDTQYF. DNA of the CDR3: TGTGCCATCAGGGCCCTAGCGCCAGGGGGTTCCACAGATACGCAGTATTTT. The rearrangement links TRBV10-3 to TRBJ2-3; tentative D call: TRBD1 (7 bases). Trimming cost V 6 bases and J 2 bases, with 21 bases left between them. The length of the CDR3 is 17 residues. The germline V gene encodes CDR1 ENHRY and CDR2 SYGVKD.

This chain uses TRBV11-2 with TRBJ1-5, with 9 bases that match TRBD1. The CDR3 extends over 16 amino acids. Germline V gene sequence: CDR1 SGHAT, CDR2 FQNNGV. V lost 3 bases, J lost 5 bases, and 8 bases stayed unmatched. In DNA form, the CDR3 reads TGTGCCAGCAGCTTCGTGGGGGACAGGGATGATCAGCCCCAGCATTTT. This sequence encodes CASSFVGDRDDQPQHF.

The V call is TRBV20-1, the J call TRBJ1-2; D is uncertain. The CDR3 is 15 residues long. The V end was cut by 5 bases, the J end by 5 bases, with 21 bases between. Germline values: CDR1 DFQATT, CDR2 SNEGSKA (reference sequence). The CDR3 here is CSAPTHREGLYGYTF. CDR3 nucleotides: TGCAGTGCTCCTACACATAGAGAGGGCTTATATGGCTACACCTTC.

The chain has TRBV7-2 and TRBJ1-1; 9 bases are a match to TRBD1. Germline-derived CDR1 and CDR2 are SGHTA and FQGNSA. The CDR3 totals 15 residues. Trimming removed 3 bases from V and 5 bases from J; junction bases left unmatched: 7. The CDR3: CASSFRDRELTEAFF. DNA of the CDR3: TGTGCCAGCAGCTTCCGGGACAGGGAGTTAACTGAAGCTTTCTTT.

Here the CDR3 reads CASSQDFGGRTYF. DNA for the CDR3: TGCGCCAGCAGCCAAGATTTTGGGGGACGGACGTACTTC. The V gene is TRBV4-3, the J gene TRBJ2-7; the D gene could be TRBD1 or TRBD2 (5 bases each). Germline assignment: CDR1 LGHNA and CDR2 YSLEER. CDR3 size: 13 residues. V was trimmed by 0 bases and J by 12 bases, leaving 15 bases between them.